This TCR beta chain was observed in a study of blood T cell repertoires in COVID-19. Looking at the study overall: Sites across the United States, Italy and Spain contributed samples from acute and convalescent COVID-19. The cDNA or gDNA used as material had been derived from T cells, B-cell-depleted T cells, or PBMCs.

Per the authors' pipeline: Quantification of nucleated cells was approximated via reference gene primer amplification. Sequencing used immunoSEQ multiplex PCR; TCRdb keeps in-frame clones, though not all of them. That table is the source of V, J and clone size, and D and trimming were worked out from the DNA. This table has a few hundred thousand clones, over 70% appearing once. The CDR3 covers 14 residues. V dropped 5 bases and J dropped 2 bases, with 13 bases sitting between them. The germline V gene has CDR1 SGHDT and CDR2 YYEEEE. Patients at the Seattle site were enrolled during active infection and followed longitudinally.

The clonotype originates from a woman aged 70-85 years with COVID-19, enrolled during active disease. J is TRBJ1-1 and V is TRBV5-6; D is possibly TRBD1 (5 bases). The sample taken for sequencing was peripheral blood. CDR3 residues: CASRANDRNTEAFF. CDR3 bases: TGTGCCAGCAGGGCGAATGACAGAAACACTGAAGCTTTCTTT.